This T cell receptor beta chain comes out of a study of T cells after yellow fever vaccination (dated by TCRdb to about 2019). Background on the whole study: Libraries from fractions with low cell numbers were prepared with the SMART-Seq v4 Ultra Low Input RNA kit. To track T-cell clones before and after primary and booster YFV17D yellow fever vaccination, bulk TCR alpha and beta repertoires were sequenced longitudinally. Blood was drawn at multiple timepoints before and after primary and secondary immunization, with bulk PBMC replicates and cell subsets isolated. Two healthy male donors, one aged 18 to 30 and one aged 30 to 40 years, were included in the cohort.

This clonotype was seen repeatedly, ten times or more. It lacks a known antigen. Per-nucleotide qualities are absent, and no much larger clonotype sits a single base away. The treatment or condition label on this specimen signifies: live attenuated yellow fever vaccine strain. A standard Ficoll-Paque protocol was used to isolate PBMCs from peripheral blood. CD4 and CD8 T-cell fractions were isolated with Dynabeads CD4 and CD8 positive selection kits. TriZol was used to extract RNA from bulk PBMCs, from CD4 and CD8 fractions, and from dextramer-positive and dextramer-negative fractions. Synthesis of TCR cDNA relied on 5'RACE template switching, a step that introduced a universal primer site along with unique molecular identifiers. cDNA synthesis was primed from both the TCR alpha and TCR beta constant segments. Library amplification used two PCR steps, and the second PCR step added sample barcodes and sequencing adapters. Sequencing of libraries was performed on Illumina HiSeq 2500 (2x100 bp) or NovaSeq (2x150 bp). In the paper's pipeline: MIGEC handled demultiplexing of reads and collapsing into UMI consensus sequences, while MiXCR performed V(D)J alignment. Clonotypes responding to the vaccine were identified with edgeR on replicate PBMC samples, with the criteria of FDR below 0.01 and a log2 fold change above 5 up to day 15. Bulk clonotypes were assigned CD4 or CD8 identity according to which sequenced CD4 or CD8 repertoire held them at higher abundance. TCRdb reprocessed the public reads (quality trimming at Q25 with fastp, clone calling with MiXCR) and kept in-frame beta chains. Identical CDR3 protein sequences are pooled into one entry, listed with their most common genes and DNA. V and J calls and clone size were set by TCRdb, not the authors. Recorded for this sample are 200,000 to 250,000 distinct CDR3 sequences; roughly 7.2% of them occurred a single time. About 0.85% of the sample is taken by the ten largest.

The investigation overall reported the following: After the booster, most clones that had expanded after primary vaccination were detected again (around 95% of CD4 and around 88% of CD8), suggesting broad maintenance of memory. Only two donors were included in the study, so the extent to which the findings can be generalized is limited. A small share of clonotypes was detected in both CD4 and CD8 compartments, with the overlap likely arising from convergent recombination. FACS-sorted repertoires could contain abundant contaminating clonotypes from the bulk population, so computational filtering was required. The secondary T-cell response was found to be weaker but faster than the primary response, with a peak reached on day 5 rather than on day 15.

The source of this sequence is a man aged 25 to 40 who received the YFV17D yellow fever vaccine. Specimen: CD4+ T cells sorted from PBMCs, collected 15 days after the yellow fever booster vaccination.

The CDR3 in this case is CSARRLSLYEQYF. Here is the DNA: TGCAGTGCGAGGCGGCTGTCCCTCTACGAGCAGTACTTC. Here the chain combines TRBV20-1 and TRBJ2-7, with no confident D gene call. From its cysteine to its phenylalanine, the CDR3 spans 13 amino acids. CDR3 DNA is the only sequence kept; it has 39 bases, read in frame from the first base. V loses 6 bases, J loses 3 bases, and the germline ends lie 15 bases apart. From a lookup of the germline V gene (reference sequence), CDR1 and CDR2 are DFQATT and SNEGSKA.